The clone carrying this T cell receptor beta chain was counted only a few times. The antigen is not known. This entry comes from a study of cytomegalovirus exposure and HLA in healthy donors. Broader study findings: A few V segments could not be told apart, such as TRBV6-2 and TRBV6-3, and were left out.

Regarding donors, all were healthy bone marrow donors. With 4 bases removed from V and 9 bases from J, the gap between germline ends came to 13 bases. The length of the CDR3 is 12 residues. CDR1 and CDR2 from the germline V gene are SGHDT and YYEEEE. A multiplex PCR was run with 60 Vbeta primers and 13 Jbeta primers. The table came from immunoSEQ multiplex PCR; TCRdb's copy has only in-frame clones and leaves some out. The data show fewer than 200,000 clones, roughly 82% seen once. Source material: PBMCs. The rearrangement joins TRBV5-6 to TRBJ1-1; a weak D match, TRBD1 (5 bases). The receptor was isolated from a girl between 5 and 17 years old in good health and CMV-seropositive. The CDR3 bases are TGTGCCAGCAGCACGGCGGGGCGGCAAGCTTTCTTT. This gives the protein CASSTAGRQAFF.